This T cell receptor beta chain was documented in a study of blood T cell repertoires in COVID-19. Study in general: The United States, Italy and Spain were the sources of the acute and convalescent COVID-19 samples. PBMCs, B-cell-depleted T cells, or T cells provided the cDNA or gDNA that made up the material.

In the original analysis: Using reference gene primer amplification, nucleated cell counts were estimated. The protocol was immunoSEQ multiplex PCR, while the TCRdb copy is restricted to in-frame clones and leaves out a portion. V, J and clone size are taken as reported in that table, and D and trimming were inferred from the DNA itself. The sample records about 150,000 clones, about 90% being singletons. The origin of this receptor is a woman aged 55-69 years with active or convalescent COVID-19. Material: peripheral blood.

The CDR3 loop is CASSLATGTGGTQYF. The CDR3 region has the DNA TGTGCCAGCAGCTTAGCTACCGGGACAGGGGGGACCCAGTACTTC. The V and J genes are TRBV7-2 and TRBJ2-5; 11 bases fit TRBD1. V gave up 0 bases and J gave up 7 bases; unmatched junction bases: 4. The CDR3 sequence is 15 residues long. The germline CDR1 and CDR2 sequences are SGHTA and FQGNSA.